This T cell receptor beta chain was identified in a study of blood T cell repertoires in COVID-19. The data were produced by immunoSEQ multiplex PCR, yet TCRdb's version contains in-frame clones alone and is incomplete. The table records a few hundred thousand clones, 88% of them present only once. The CDR3 runs 15 residues. V lost 2 bases, J lost 3 bases, and 11 bases lay in between. CDR1 and CDR2 (germline): LGHDT, YNNKEL (reference sequence). The chain has TRBV3-1 (or the pseudogene TRBV3-2) and TRBJ2-4; weak D call: TRBD1 (6 bases). Input material: peripheral blood. The source is a young woman with acute or convalescent COVID-19. CDR3 protein: CASSQIQGVKNIQYF. The CDR3 nucleotides are TGTGCCAGCAGCCAAATACAGGGAGTCAAAAACATTCAGTACTTC.